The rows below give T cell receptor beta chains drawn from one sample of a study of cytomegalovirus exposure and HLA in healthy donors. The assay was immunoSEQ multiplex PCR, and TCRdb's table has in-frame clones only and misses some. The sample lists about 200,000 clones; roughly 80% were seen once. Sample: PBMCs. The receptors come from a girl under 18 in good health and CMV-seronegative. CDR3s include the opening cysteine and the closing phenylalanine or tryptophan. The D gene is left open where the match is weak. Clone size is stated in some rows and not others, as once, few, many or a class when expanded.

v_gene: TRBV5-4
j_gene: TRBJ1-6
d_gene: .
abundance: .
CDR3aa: CASSLGASSYNSPLHF
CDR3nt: TGTGCCAGCAGCTTGGGGGCGAGCTCCTATAATTCACCCCTCCACTTT

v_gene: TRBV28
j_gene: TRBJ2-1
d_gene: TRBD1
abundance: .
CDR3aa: CASSQTGPQYNEQFF
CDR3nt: TGTGCCAGCAGTCAGACAGGGCCCCAATACAATGAGCAGTTCTTC

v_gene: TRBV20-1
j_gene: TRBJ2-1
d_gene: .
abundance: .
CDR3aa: CSANYNEQFF
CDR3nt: TGCAGTGCCAACTACAATGAGCAGTTCTTC

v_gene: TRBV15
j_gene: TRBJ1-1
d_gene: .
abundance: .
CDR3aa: CATSSRDTLNTEAFF
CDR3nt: TGTGCCACCAGCAGCCGGGACACACTTAACACTGAAGCTTTCTTT

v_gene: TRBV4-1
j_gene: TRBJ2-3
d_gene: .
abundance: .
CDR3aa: CASSQTPSGGLSSTDTQYF
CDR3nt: TGCGCCAGCAGCCAAACCCCCTCCGGGGGGCTATCTAGCACAGATACGCAGTATTTT

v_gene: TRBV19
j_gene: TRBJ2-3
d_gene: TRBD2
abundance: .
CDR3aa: CASSMYLASGTDTQYF
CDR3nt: TGTGCCAGTAGTATGTATCTGGCTAGCGGGACAGATACGCAGTATTTT

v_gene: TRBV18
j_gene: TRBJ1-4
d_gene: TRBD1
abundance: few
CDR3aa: CASSPDRVEEKLFF
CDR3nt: TGTGCCAGCTCACCCGACAGGGTAGAGGAAAAACTGTTTTTT

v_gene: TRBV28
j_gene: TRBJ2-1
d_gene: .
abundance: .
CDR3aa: CASSFHRWGLGSYNEQFF
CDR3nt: TGTGCCAGCAGTTTCCACCGCTGGGGGCTTGGTTCCTACAATGAGCAGTTCTTC

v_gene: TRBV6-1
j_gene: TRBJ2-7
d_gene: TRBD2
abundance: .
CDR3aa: CAAQRAGGTYEQYF
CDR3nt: TGTGCCGCCCAAAGAGCGGGAGGTACCTACGAGCAGTACTTC

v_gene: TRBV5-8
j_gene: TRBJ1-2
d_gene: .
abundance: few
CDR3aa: CASSLSGYGYTF
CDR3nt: TGTGCCAGCAGCTTGAGCGGGTATGGCTACACCTTC

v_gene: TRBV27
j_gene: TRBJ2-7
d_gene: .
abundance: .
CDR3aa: CASSFASSYEQYF
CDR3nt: TGTGCCAGCAGTTTTGCGTCATCCTACGAGCAGTACTTC

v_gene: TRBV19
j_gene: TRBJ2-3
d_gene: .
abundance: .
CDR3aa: CASSIYQQGLRRDTQYF
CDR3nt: TGTGCCAGTAGTATTTATCAACAGGGCCTACGGAGAGATACGCAGTATTTT

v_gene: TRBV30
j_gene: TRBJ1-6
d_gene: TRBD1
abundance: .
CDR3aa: CAWRGPGQGGSPLHF
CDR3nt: TGTGCCTGGAGGGGACCGGGACAGGGAGGCTCACCCCTCCACTTT

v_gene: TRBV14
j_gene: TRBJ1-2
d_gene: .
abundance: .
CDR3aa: CASSPRLTGRSYGYTF
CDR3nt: TGTGCCAGCAGCCCCCGACTGACAGGCCGGTCCTATGGCTACACCTTC

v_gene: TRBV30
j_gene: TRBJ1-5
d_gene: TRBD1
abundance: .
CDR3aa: CASRGPGGNQPQHF
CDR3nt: TGTGCCTCCAGGGGGCCGGGTGGGAATCAGCCCCAGCATTTT

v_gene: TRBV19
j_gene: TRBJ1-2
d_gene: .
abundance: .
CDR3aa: CASSMIRAAVNYGYTF
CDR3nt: TGTGCCAGTAGTATGATTAGGGCAGCGGTGAACTATGGCTACACCTTC

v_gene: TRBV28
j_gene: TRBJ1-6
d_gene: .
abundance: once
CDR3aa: CASSPTVGGNSPLHF
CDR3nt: TGTGCCAGCAGCCCGACAGTAGGGGGTAATTCACCCCTCCACTTT

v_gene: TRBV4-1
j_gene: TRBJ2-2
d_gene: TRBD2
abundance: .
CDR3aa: CASSQETAGGHGELFF
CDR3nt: TGCGCCAGCAGCCAAGAAACAGCGGGGGGCCACGGGGAGCTGTTTTTT

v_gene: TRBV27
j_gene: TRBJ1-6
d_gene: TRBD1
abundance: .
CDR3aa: CASSGQGDSPLHF
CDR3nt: TGTGCCAGCAGTGGACAGGGAGATTCACCCCTCCACTTT

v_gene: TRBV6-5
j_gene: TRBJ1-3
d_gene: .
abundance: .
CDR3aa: CASSPLLSGNTIYF
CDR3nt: TGTGCCAGCAGCCCACTCCTCTCTGGAAACACCATATATTTT

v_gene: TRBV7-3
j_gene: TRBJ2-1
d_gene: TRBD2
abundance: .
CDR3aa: CASSLIGGEQYNEQFF
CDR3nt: TGTGCCAGCAGCTTAATTGGGGGGGAGCAATACAATGAGCAGTTCTTC

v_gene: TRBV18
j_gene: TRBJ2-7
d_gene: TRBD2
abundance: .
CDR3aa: CASSRQAGGFYEQYF
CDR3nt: TGTGCCAGCTCGCGCCAGGCGGGGGGGTTCTACGAGCAGTACTTC

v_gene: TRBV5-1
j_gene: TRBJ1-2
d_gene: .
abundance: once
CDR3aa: CASSLGQGVDGYTF
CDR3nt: TGCGCCAGCAGCTTGGGGCAGGGCGTCGACGGCTACACCTTC

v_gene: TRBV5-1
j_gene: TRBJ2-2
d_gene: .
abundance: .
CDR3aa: CASSLAGTGSTGELFF
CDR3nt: TGCGCCAGCAGCTTGGCCGGAACAGGGTCCACCGGGGAGCTGTTTTTT

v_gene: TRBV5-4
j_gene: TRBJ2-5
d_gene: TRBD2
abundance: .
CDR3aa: CASSLASARGDPYQETQYF
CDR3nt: TGTGCCAGCAGCTTGGCCTCGGCGCGGGGGGACCCCTACCAAGAGACCCAGTACTTC